A single sample gave rise to the 13 T cell receptor beta chains below, sequenced in a study of T-cell memory formation after mild COVID-19. From the 5' RACE reads, TCRdb called clonotypes with MiXCR, one entry per CDR3 protein. The data show 250,000 to 300,000 distinct CDR3 sequences, about a sixth seen once. The sequenced sample was PBMCs or a T cell subset sorted from them (not recorded which). The receptors were gathered from a man between 18 and 35 years old who had mild COVID-19 (a few samples of this study predate the infection). Cell type and time point are not known.

This rearrangement joins TRBV7-6 to TRBJ1-4, with no clear D. The V gene lost 9 bases and the J gene lost 7 bases, with 12 bases spanning the gap. This CDR3 spans 12 amino acids. Germline assignment: CDR1 SGHVS and CDR2 FNYEAQ. The CDR3 here is CASHNNSEKLFF. The CDR3 region has the DNA TGTGCCAGTCACAATAATAGTGAAAAACTGTTTTTT.

The rearrangement links TRBV6-5 to TRBJ2-1; D tentatively fits TRBD1 or TRBD2 (5 bases each). Trimming pared 0 bases from V and 8 bases from J, leaving 14 bases between. CDR1 is MNHEY and CDR2 is SVGAGI in the germline V gene. The CDR3 is 15 amino acids. The CDR3 bases are TGTGCCAGCAGTTACTCCGGGACCCCCGCCTATGAGCAGTTCTTC. It yields the protein CASSYSGTPAYEQFF.

This clonotype appeared a few times. The chain has TRBV6-5 and TRBJ2-7; TRBD1 might be the D (6 bases). V lost 6 bases, J lost 3 bases, and 15 bases lay in between. Per the germline V gene, CDR1 is MNHEY and CDR2 is SVGAGI. The CDR3 loop spans 14 amino acids. CDR3 coding DNA: TGTGCCAGCAGCCATATGGGGGCGAGCTACGAGCAGTACTTC. Translation: CASSHMGASYEQYF.

The chain joins TRBV3-1 to TRBJ2-7; maybe TRBD1 (5 bases). The CDR3 has 13 residues. Germline CDR1 reads LGHDT; CDR2 reads YNNKEL (reference sequence). Trimming took off 4 bases at V and 11 bases at J, with 18 bases between the two ends. This chain's CDR3 is CASSLQGVREKYF. The CDR3, as DNA: TGTGCCAGCAGCCTCCAAGGGGTCCGTGAGAAGTACTTC.

This clonotype has a handful of counts. The V and J genes are TRBV7-8 and TRBJ2-7; no definite D call. V lost 2 bases and J 3 bases, leaving 11 bases between the germline ends. CDR1 SGHVS and CDR2 FQNEAQ come from the germline V gene. This CDR3 region has 14 residues. In DNA, the CDR3 is TGTGCCAGCAGCTTACGGGTTTCGGGCTACGAGCAGTACGTC. It translates to CASSLRVSGYEQYV.

The chain uses TRBV6-2 or TRBV6-3 and TRBJ1-1; 8 nucleotides match TRBD1. Germline CDR1 is MNHEY and CDR2 is SVGEGT. This CDR3 is built from 14 residues. V shed 6 bases and J 5 bases; nucleotides not matched to a gene: 8. The CDR3 loop reads CASREPGGGTEAFF. The CDR3 nucleotides are TGTGCCAGCAGGGAGCCAGGGGGCGGGACTGAAGCTTTCTTT.

The genes are TRBV5-1 and TRBJ2-1; TRBD2 matches 10 bases. The CDR3 length is 15 residues. Germline V CDR1 and CDR2: SGHRS, YFSETQ. V trimming: 2 bases; J trimming: 7 bases; junction bases outside the gene matches: 6. The CDR3 sequence is CASSLSSGGWNEQFF. In DNA form, the CDR3 reads TGCGCCAGCAGCTTATCTAGCGGGGGCTGGAATGAGCAGTTCTTC.

V usage is TRBV21-1 and J usage is TRBJ2-7; the table's D call of TRBD1 was not tested on the DNA. TRBV21-1 counts as a pseudogene. This CDR3 comprises 16 residues. CDR3 protein: CASSKDGTGGSYEQYV. The CDR3 bases are TGTGCCAGCAGCAAAGATGGGACGGGGGGCTCCTACGAGCAGTACGTC.

The rearrangement joins TRBV20-1 to TRBJ2-3, with D perhaps TRBD2 (5 bases). With 0 bases removed from V and 6 bases from J, the gap between germline ends came to 16 bases. Germline-derived CDR1 and CDR2 are DFQATT and SNEGSKA (reference sequence). CDR3 size: 15 residues. The CDR3 loop reads CSARDPVLVADTQYF. CDR3 sequence (DNA): TGCAGTGCTAGAGATCCCGTACTAGTAGCCGATACGCAGTATTTT.

The genes are TRBV30 and TRBJ2-7, with D perhaps TRBD1 or TRBD2 (5 bases each). This CDR3 region has 16 residues. V lost 0 bases to trimming and J lost 0 bases, with 15 bases between them. CDR1 GTSNPN and CDR2 SVGIG come from the germline V gene (reference sequence). CDR3 sequence reads: CAWSVQRGRASYEQYF. The CDR3 DNA sequence: TGTGCCTGGAGTGTACAACGGGGCAGGGCCTCCTACGAGCAGTACTTC.

This clonotype was seen ten or more times. The chain is built from TRBV7-2 and TRBJ2-3; D gene uncertain. The ends were cut back, 3 bases at V and 3 bases at J, with 7 bases in the middle. There are 13 residues in the CDR3. Germline V gene lookup returns CDR1 SGHTA and CDR2 FQGNSA. The CDR3 loop is CASSFRETDTQYF. The CDR3 DNA follows: TGTGCCAGCAGCTTCCGTGAGACAGATACGCAGTATTTT.

The chain combines TRBV4-2 with TRBJ1-4; D is perhaps TRBD1 (6 bases). Germline CDR1 LGHNA, CDR2 YNFKEQ. This CDR3 is built from 15 residues. Deletions cut 0 bases from V and 5 bases from J, with 10 bases between. The CDR3 nucleotides are TGTGCCAGCAGCCAAGATTGGCAGGGGAATGAAAAACTGTTTTTT. This codes for CASSQDWQGNEKLFF.

Ten or more counts support this clonotype. The rearrangement links TRBV9 to TRBJ1-1, with 7 positions matching TRBD1. This CDR3 is built from 14 residues. CDR1 and CDR2 (germline): SGDLS, YYNGEE. The V gene end was trimmed by 4 bases and the J gene end by 4 bases; junction bases not matched to a gene: 7. This chain's CDR3 is CASSLTGVRTEAFF. For the CDR3, the DNA is TGTGCCAGCAGCCTTACAGGGGTTCGCACTGAAGCTTTCTTT.